The 21 T cell receptor beta chains below come from one sample, sequenced in a study of blood T cell repertoires in COVID-19. The protocol was immunoSEQ multiplex PCR, while the TCRdb copy is restricted to in-frame clones and leaves out a portion. This sample has some 290,000 clones, with 90% found just once. The sequenced sample was PBMCs or T cells enriched from blood (not recorded which). The receptors were gathered from a young woman who had been exposed to COVID-19.

CDR3 nucleotides: TGTGCCAGCAGTTTAGCGGGGAGCGATGAGCAGTTCTTC. Its protein is CASSLAGSDEQFF. The gene calls are TRBV5-5 and TRBJ2-1, with 8 bases identical to TRBD2. Losses at the gene ends were 5 bases for V and 8 bases for J; bases not matched to a gene: 6. The germline CDR1 and CDR2 sequences are SGHKS and YYEKEE (reference sequence). The CDR3 contains 13 residues.

The chain uses TRBV10-3 and TRBJ1-1; a possible D gene is TRBD1 (6 bases). Trimming shortened V by 4 bases and J by 5 bases, and 14 bases separated the two germline ends. The CDR3 extends over 14 amino acids. Looked up from germline, CDR1 is ENHRY and CDR2 is SYGVKD. DNA of the CDR3: TGTGCCATCAGTGTTCAGGGGCGAGAAACTGAAGCTTTCTTT. Translating it yields CAISVQGRETEAFF.

V and J are TRBV27 and TRBJ2-7; D unresolved. The V end lost 8 bases, the J end lost 3 bases, and 8 bases lay between the germline ends. Germline values: CDR1 MNHEY, CDR2 SMNVEV (reference sequence). The CDR3 is made up of 11 amino acids. The CDR3: CASGRIYEQYF. Here the CDR3 DNA reads TGTGCCAGCGGCAGGATCTACGAGCAGTACTTC.

This clone was detected only once. This chain links TRBV9 with TRBJ2-3; D not resolved. This CDR3 region has 16 residues. V shed 0 bases and J shed 0 bases, with 11 bases lying between them. Germline assignment: CDR1 SGDLS and CDR2 YYNGEE. Here the CDR3 reads CASSVVPLTSTDTQYF. In nucleotides, the CDR3 is TGTGCCAGCAGCGTAGTACCCTTAACTAGCACAGATACGCAGTATTTT. The complete variable domain, with remaining parts taken from reference TRBV9 and TRBJ2-3, reads DSGVTQTPKHLITATGQRVTLRCSPRSGDLSVYWYQQSLDQGLQFLIQYYNGEERAKGNILERFSAQQFPDLHSELNLSSLELGDSALYFCASSVVPLTSTDTQYFGPGTRLTVL.

The CDR3 sequence is CASSLYREGSPLHF. Written as DNA, the CDR3 is TGTGCCAGCAGTTTATACAGGGAGGGTTCACCCCTCCACTTT. The chain is built from TRBV28 and TRBJ1-6; a possible D gene is TRBD1 (6 bases). V was clipped by 1 base and J by 9 bases, with 10 bases between them. The V gene's germline CDR1 is MDHEN and CDR2 SYDVKM. CDR3 length: 14 residues.

The chain carries TRBV5-4 and TRBJ1-1; D may be TRBD1 (5 bases). Trimming shortened V by 4 bases and J by 0 bases, and 13 bases separated the two germline ends. The CDR3 totals 15 residues. CDR1 and CDR2 (germline): SGHNT, YYREEE (reference sequence). The CDR3 spells CASSTQTDLNTEAFF. CDR3 DNA sequence: TGTGCCAGCAGCACACAGACAGACTTGAACACTGAAGCTTTCTTT.

V gene TRBV29-1 combines with J gene TRBJ1-3; D unclear. The V gene lost 3 bases and the J gene lost 4 bases, with 7 bases spanning the gap. From germline, CDR1 is SQVTM and CDR2 ANQGSEA. The CDR3 has 12 residues. The CDR3: CSVDGGGNTIYF. The DNA of the CDR3 is TGCAGCGTTGATGGCGGGGGAAACACCATATATTTT.

This clone appeared a single time. The chain uses TRBV7-9 and TRBJ2-7; a possible D gene is TRBD1 (5 bases). V was cut by 2 bases and J by 1 base, with 12 bases left in between. CDR3 length equals 15 residues. Germline loops: CDR1 SEHNR, CDR2 FQNEAQ (reference sequence). CDR3 DNA: TGTGCCAGCAGCTTATTCAAGGGGATTTCCTACGAGCAGTACTTC. This translates into CASSLFKGISYEQYF.

This clone was seen a single time. The chain employs TRBV6-5 and TRBJ2-5; 7 bases are shared with TRBD1. The CDR3 contains 15 residues. Germline V gene sequence: CDR1 MNHEY, CDR2 SVGAGI. Losses at the gene ends were 3 bases for V and 5 bases for J; bases not matched to a gene: 9. The CDR3, as DNA: TGTGCCAGCAGTTATGACAGGGTCTCTATGGAGACCCAGTACTTC. It encodes CASSYDRVSMETQYF.

The J gene is TRBJ1-5, the V gene TRBV7-3, with TRBD1 as a possible D gene (6 bases). The CDR3 spans 13 residues. The V end lost 5 bases, the J end lost 4 bases, and 9 bases lay between the germline ends. CDR1 and CDR2 from the germline V gene are SGHTA and FQGTGA. The CDR3 spells CASSADRNQPQHF. CDR3 bases: TGTGCCAGCAGCGCGGACAGAAATCAGCCCCAGCATTTT.

This clone was observed a single time. The rearrangement uses TRBV9 and TRBJ1-2, with D possibly TRBD1 on 6 matching bases. The germline CDR1 and CDR2 sequences are SGDLS and YYNGEE. Trimming removed 3 bases at V and 4 bases at J, with 10 bases between. The CDR3 loop spans 13 amino acids. CDR3 protein: CASSGGQFYGYTF. CDR3 DNA sequence: TGTGCCAGCAGCGGAGGACAGTTCTATGGCTACACCTTC.

Turning to this clone: This specimen includes other DNA sequences encoding the same CDR3. The chain recombines TRBV5-1 with TRBJ2-3; 11 positions match TRBD2. The CDR3 runs 14 residues. V was pared by 4 bases and J by 4 bases, with 2 bases of the junction left unmatched. Germline CDR1 and CDR2: SGHRS and YFSETQ. The CDR3 spells CASSPGLAADTQYF. CDR3 sequence (DNA): TGCGCCAGCAGCCCGGGACTAGCGGCAGATACGCAGTATTTT.

The rearrangement uses TRBV5-1 and TRBJ2-5; 8 nucleotides match TRBD2. Looked up from germline, CDR1 is SGHRS and CDR2 is YFSETQ. The CDR3 extends over 12 amino acids. V lost 8 bases, J lost 5 bases, and 5 bases stayed unmatched. The CDR3 nucleotides read TGCGCCAGTCAAGCGGGGGATGAGACCCAGTACTTC. Translated, it gives CASQAGDETQYF.

The chain is built from TRBV20-1 and TRBJ1-5; possible D gene TRBD1, 6 bases. Trimming pared 3 bases from V and 5 bases from J, leaving 14 bases between. Germline V gene data show CDR1 as DFQATT and CDR2 as SNEGSKA (reference sequence). This CDR3 region has 14 residues. This CDR3 is CSASIQGRYQPQHF. CDR3 DNA sequence: TGCAGTGCTAGTATACAGGGTCGCTATCAGCCCCAGCATTTT.

The chain links TRBV7-3 to TRBJ2-1; D unresolved. CDR1 and CDR2 from the germline V gene are SGHTA and FQGTGA. This CDR3 spans 13 amino acids. V lost 2 bases to trimming and J lost 8 bases, with 10 bases between them. The CDR3 loop reads CASSLRANDEQFF. CDR3 in DNA: TGTGCCAGCAGCTTACGCGCGAACGATGAGCAGTTCTTC. Full variable domain (outside the CDR3, taken from reference TRBV7-3 and TRBJ2-1): GAGVSQTPSNKVTEKGKYVELRCDPISGHTALYWYRQSLGQGPEFLIYFQGTGAADDSGLPNDRFFAVRPEGSVSTLKIQRTERGDSAVYLCASSLRANDEQFFGPGTRLTVL.

The V gene is TRBV7-9, the J gene TRBJ1-1, with 8 bases matching TRBD1. Germline loops: CDR1 SEHNR, CDR2 FQNEAQ (reference sequence). V was clipped by 1 base and J by 4 bases; unmatched bases: 8. The CDR3 extends over 16 amino acids. For the CDR3, the DNA is TGTGCCAGCAGCTTAGATCCCGGACAGGGTGGCACTGAAGCTTTCTTT. This translates into CASSLDPGQGGTEAFF.

The chain is built from TRBV7-2 and TRBJ2-5, with D hard to call. Trimming shortened V by 1 base and J by 6 bases, and 12 bases separated the two germline ends. Germline V lookup: CDR1 SGHTA, CDR2 FQGNSA. The CDR3 length is 14 residues. CDR3 bases: TGTGCCAGCAGCTTAGAGGTCGGGTCAAAGACCCAGTACTTC. This codes for CASSLEVGSKTQYF.

This chain connects TRBV2 to TRBJ2-1, with TRBD2 identical over 9 bases. The junction had 11 bases not matched to a gene; V was cut back by 11 bases and J by 6 bases. The CDR3 sequence is 14 residues long. The germline gives CDR1 SNHLY, CDR2 FYNNEI. The CDR3 region is CAVRGTSFSNEQFF. Here the CDR3 DNA reads TGTGCCGTAAGGGGGACTAGCTTTTCCAATGAGCAGTTCTTC.

CDR3 region: CASSISSGPYNEQFF. CDR3 sequence (DNA): TGTGCCAGCAGCATTTCTAGCGGGCCCTACAATGAGCAGTTCTTC. This chain joins TRBV5-4 and TRBJ2-1; the match to TRBD2 covers 8 bases. Trimming cost V 4 bases and J 2 bases; bases outside gene matches: 5. The CDR3 sequence is 15 residues long. The germline V gene has CDR1 SGHNT and CDR2 YYREEE (reference sequence).

This chain links TRBV7-9 with TRBJ1-3; 7 nucleotides agree with TRBD1. V dropped 5 bases and J dropped 7; count of bases not matched to a gene: 8. This CDR3 is built from 14 residues. Germline V gene sequence: CDR1 SEHNR, CDR2 FQNEAQ (reference sequence). The DNA of the CDR3 is TGTGCCAGCAGCCGGAGAGGGGGCCAGAACACCATATATTTT. Protein: CASSRRGGQNTIYF.

The CDR3 sequence: CASSLTSGGALSYNEQFF. DNA of the CDR3: TGTGCCAGCAGCCTGACTAGCGGGGGGGCCCTTTCCTACAATGAGCAGTTCTTC. This chain joins TRBV3-1 (or the pseudogene TRBV3-2) and TRBJ2-1, with TRBD2 matching over 14 bases. The CDR3 spans 18 residues. V dropped 4 bases and J dropped 1; count of bases not matched to a gene: 6. Germline assignment: CDR1 LGHDT and CDR2 YNNKEL (reference sequence).